These 28 T cell receptor beta chains originate from one sample sequenced in a study of blood T cell repertoires in COVID-19. The repertoire was sequenced with immunoSEQ multiplex PCR; TCRdb's copy has only in-frame clones and lacks some. Counted here are roughly 230,000 clones, about 85% occurring once; the ten biggest clones make up just over 6.5%. Sequencing input: PBMCs or T cells enriched from blood (not recorded which). These receptor sequences come from a woman aged 45-65 years who had been exposed to COVID-19.

This clone was observed a single time. The chain uses TRBV5-4 and TRBJ1-2; D perhaps matches TRBD1 (5 bases). The CDR3 totals 15 residues. In germline, CDR1 is SGHNT, CDR2 YYREEE (reference sequence). The germline V and J ends were trimmed by 1 base and 8 bases, with 18 bases remaining between them. The CDR3 region has the DNA TGTGCCAGCAGCTTGTCCCAGTTAGGGGCAGGGGGCTACACCTTC. Protein: CASSLSQLGAGGYTF.

This sequence joins TRBV27 and TRBJ2-2, with D perhaps matching TRBD1 (5 bases). Looked up from germline, CDR1 is MNHEY and CDR2 is SMNVEV (reference sequence). There are 16 residues in the CDR3. The ends were cut back, 5 bases at V and 6 bases at J, with 19 bases in the middle. DNA of the CDR3: TGTGCCAGCAGTCTCGTGTGGGCAGGGATTCCCGGGGAGCTGTTTTTT. Encoded protein: CASSLVWAGIPGELFF.

The chain has TRBV11-1 and TRBJ1-1; weak D call: TRBD1 (6 bases). The CDR3 is 12 amino acids. Germline assignment: CDR1 SGHAT and CDR2 FQDESV (reference sequence). Trimming pared 2 bases from V and 12 bases from J, leaving 13 bases between. This chain's CDR3 is CASSLLTGPSFF. CDR3 sequence (DNA): TGTGCCAGCAGCTTATTGACAGGCCCCTCTTTCTTT.

The chain links TRBV29-1 to TRBJ1-5, with 9 bases identical to TRBD1. With 5 bases clipped from V and 1 base from J, the junction kept 3 bases outside the gene matches. The V gene's germline CDR1 is SQVTM and CDR2 ANQGSEA. The CDR3 covers 14 residues. The CDR3 DNA follows: TGCAGCGTTCGAACAGGGGGCAGCAATCAGCCCCAGCATTTT. Its translation is CSVRTGGSNQPQHF.

As DNA, the CDR3 is TGTGCCAGCACCCTGGGACAGGGAAGTTTGGATGAGCAGTTCTTC. As protein: CASTLGQGSLDEQFF. The chain combines TRBV6-5 with TRBJ2-1, with 9 bases lining up with TRBD1. J gave up 8 bases and V 7 bases, and 12 bases lay outside the gene matches. Germline CDR1 reads MNHEY; CDR2 reads SVGAGI. The CDR3 runs 15 residues.

The chain joins TRBV5-1 to TRBJ2-5; 7 bases line up with TRBD1. The CDR3 extends over 16 amino acids. The J segment lost 4 bases and the V segment lost 5 bases, leaving 14 bases of the junction unmatched. Germline assignment: CDR1 SGHRS and CDR2 YFSETQ. The CDR3 DNA sequence: TGCGCCAGCAGTCAACAACCAACAGGGGCTGGAGAGACCCAGTACTTC. Protein product: CASSQQPTGAGETQYF.

The V call is TRBV25-1, the J call TRBJ1-1, with TRBD1 matching 8 bases. V was pared by 4 bases and J by 3 bases, with 4 bases of the junction left unmatched. The length of the CDR3 is 14 residues. Germline V CDR1 and CDR2: MGHDK, SYGVNS. This chain's CDR3 is CASSGLGQDTEAFF. The CDR3 DNA reads TGTGCCAGCAGTGGATTGGGACAGGACACTGAAGCTTTCTTT. Using reference TRBV25-1 and TRBJ1-1 for the parts outside the CDR3, the full variable domain is EADIYQTPRYLVIGTGKKITLECSQTMGHDKMYWYQQDPGMELHLIHYSYGVNSTEKGDLSSESTVSRIRTEHFPLTLESARPSHTSQYLCASSGLGQDTEAFFGQGTRLTVV.

This chain links TRBV6-2 or TRBV6-3 with TRBJ2-5; 12 bases align to TRBD2. CDR3 length: 16 residues. Germline CDR1 MNHEY, CDR2 SVGEGT. Unmatched junction bases numbered 6, after V lost 2 bases and J lost 5 bases. The chain's CDR3 is CASSYLAGGIRETQYF. In nucleotides, the CDR3 is TGTGCCAGCAGTTACCTAGCGGGGGGGATTCGGGAGACCCAGTACTTC.

The count of this clone is one. The genes are TRBV5-6 and TRBJ2-5, with D possibly TRBD2 on 7 matching bases. The CDR3 length is 16 residues. Trimming took 3 bases from V and 0 from J, leaving 15 bases between them. Per the germline V gene, CDR1 is SGHDT and CDR2 is YYEEEE. The CDR3: CASSSWGGPDQETQYF. The CDR3 DNA reads TGTGCCAGCAGCTCTTGGGGGGGCCCGGACCAAGAGACCCAGTACTTC.

The V call is TRBV6-4, the J call TRBJ2-3; 7 bases match TRBD2. V trimming: 8 bases; J trimming: 2 bases; junction bases outside the gene matches: 10. The CDR3 length is 15 residues. Per germline, CDR1 MRHNA and CDR2 SNTAGT. DNA of the CDR3: TGTGCCAGCTCACGGGCTAGCGGTCCCACAGATACGCAGTATTTT. Protein: CASSRASGPTDTQYF.

This chain joins TRBV29-1 and TRBJ1-3; weak D call: TRBD1 (6 bases). Per germline, CDR1 SQVTM and CDR2 ANQGSEA. The CDR3 has 12 residues. Trimming took 7 bases from V and 3 from J, leaving 10 bases between them. This CDR3 is CSAPGDGNTIYF. CDR3 bases: TGCAGCGCCCCAGGGGATGGAAACACCATATATTTT.

The rearrangement joins TRBV5-5 to TRBJ2-5; TRBD2 agrees at 8 bases. CDR1 and CDR2 from the germline V gene are SGHKS and YYEKEE (reference sequence). The trim removed 7 bases at V and 4 bases at J, leaving 9 bases unmatched. The CDR3 consists of 14 residues. The CDR3 region is CASRRAGGAETQYF. Written as DNA, the CDR3 is TGTGCCAGCCGACGGGCGGGGGGAGCAGAGACCCAGTACTTC. The full variable domain, in which reference TRBV5-5 and TRBJ2-5 provide the parts outside the CDR3, is DAGVTQSPTHLIKTRGQQVTLRCSPISGHKSVSWYQQVLGQGPQFIFQYYEKEERGRGNFPDRFSARQFPNYSSELNVNALLLGDSALYLCASRRAGGAETQYFGPGTRLLVL.

This chain connects TRBV11-1 to TRBJ1-2; possible D gene TRBD1, 6 bases. V lost 3 bases to trimming and J lost 4 bases, with 15 bases between them. Germline CDR1 and CDR2: SGHAT and FQDESV (reference sequence). The CDR3 runs 15 residues. As DNA, the CDR3 is TGTGCCAGCAGCTTCAACCCGGGACAAGCCTATGGCTACACCTTC. Translating it yields CASSFNPGQAYGYTF.

This clone showed up just a few times. The rearrangement uses TRBV18 and TRBJ2-3, with 9 bases that match TRBD1. Looked up from germline, CDR1 is KGHSH and CDR2 is LQKENI. The CDR3 has 14 residues. V was pared by 4 bases and J by 4 bases, with 3 bases of the junction left unmatched. The CDR3 reads CASSRDRVSDTQYF. CDR3 in DNA: TGTGCCAGCTCACGGGACAGGGTCTCAGATACGCAGTATTTT.

This clone was counted once. The genes are TRBV7-2 and TRBJ2-3, with D tentatively TRBD1 (6 bases). Germline lookup yields CDR1 SGHTA and CDR2 FQGNSA. The V end was cut by 1 base, the J end by 6 bases, with 11 bases between. The CDR3 runs 14 residues. CDR3 DNA sequence: TGTGCCAGCAGCTTAGGACAGGTGGGGGATACGCAGTATTTT. Protein product: CASSLGQVGDTQYF.

The V gene is TRBV10-3, the J gene TRBJ1-1; maybe TRBD1 (6 bases). This CDR3 has 15 amino acids. V lost 4 bases to trimming and J lost 4 bases, with 16 bases between them. The germline V gene encodes CDR1 ENHRY and CDR2 SYGVKD. CDR3 coding DNA: TGTGCCATCAGTGGGAGCCTGAGGGGGACCACTGAAGCTTTCTTT. It yields the protein CAISGSLRGTTEAFF.

The chain has TRBV18 and TRBJ1-2; D perhaps matches TRBD1 (5 bases). V lost 3 bases and J lost 3, with 11 bases in between. This CDR3 has 14 residues. Germline assignment: CDR1 KGHSH and CDR2 LQKENI. The CDR3 here is CASSPPEGYYGYTF. The CDR3 coding sequence is TGTGCCAGCTCACCTCCGGAGGGGTACTATGGCTACACCTTC.

The chain carries TRBV19 and TRBJ2-5, with TRBD1 matching 7 bases. The CDR3 is 13 residues long. V lost 11 bases and J lost 1; bases outside the gene matches: 7. Looked up from germline, CDR1 is LNHDA and CDR2 is SQIVND (reference sequence). The DNA for the CDR3 is TGTGCCTCCTCGGACAGGTCCCAAGAGACCCAGTACTTC. Translating gives CASSDRSQETQYF.

In its sample, this clone was seen a few times. CDR3 nucleotide sequence: TGTGCCAGCAGCCCGTGGGCTCCAAGCTCCTATAATTCACCCCTCCACTTT. It yields the protein CASSPWAPSSYNSPLHF. The rearrangement joins TRBV14 to TRBJ1-6; D is uncertain. With 4 bases removed from V and 0 bases from J, the gap between germline ends came to 13 bases. CDR1 and CDR2 from the germline V gene are SGHDN and FVKESK. CDR3 length: 17 residues.

This clone was seen a single time. The chain is built from TRBV10-3 and TRBJ2-1; maybe TRBD2 (5 bases). This CDR3 comprises 15 residues. Deletions cut 3 bases from V and 7 bases from J, with 16 bases between. From germline, CDR1 is ENHRY and CDR2 SYGVKD. CDR3 in amino acids: CAISDSRGAINEQFF. CDR3 nucleotide sequence: TGTGCCATCAGTGATTCCCGGGGAGCGATAAATGAGCAGTTCTTC.

The chain uses TRBV14 and TRBJ1-4, with D perhaps TRBD1 (6 bases). The CDR3 is 14 residues long. V was cut by 4 bases and J by 8 bases, with 14 bases left in between. Germline lookup yields CDR1 SGHDN and CDR2 FVKESK. CDR3 region: CASSPSGVGEKLFF. The CDR3 DNA reads TGTGCCAGCAGCCCTTCAGGGGTTGGGGAAAAACTGTTTTTT. Combining the CDR3 with reference TRBV14 and TRBJ1-4 gives the whole variable domain EAGVTQFPSHSVIEKGQTVTLRCDPISGHDNLYWYRRVMGKEIKFLLHFVKESKQDESGMPNNRFLAERTGGTYSTLKVQPAELEDSGVYFCASSPSGVGEKLFFGSGTQLSVL.

The V gene is TRBV7-8, the J gene TRBJ2-1; 9 bases fit TRBD2. Germline CDR1 and CDR2: SGHVS and FQNEAQ. J lost 2 bases, V lost 2 bases, and 10 bases had no gene match. This CDR3 is 18 amino acids long. CDR3 DNA sequence: TGTGCCAGCAGCTTACCCATGGGCGAGCGGGGGGCCTACAATGAGCAGTTCTTC. Translation gives CASSLPMGERGAYNEQFF.

The rearrangement joins TRBV11-2 to TRBJ1-3; no definite D call. This CDR3 has 16 residues. The ends were cut back, 5 bases at V and 1 base at J, with 15 bases in the middle. Per the germline V gene, CDR1 is SGHAT and CDR2 is FQNNGV. The CDR3 nucleotides are TGTGCCAGCAGCCCCCCCGGGGTCGGTTCTGGAAACACCATATATTTT. It specifies CASSPPGVGSGNTIYF. The full variable domain, completed using reference TRBV11-2 and TRBJ1-3, is EAGVAQSPRYKIIEKRQSVAFWCNPISGHATLYWYQQILGQGPKLLIQFQNNGVVDDSQLPKDRFSAERLKGVDSTLKIQPAKLEDSAVYLCASSPPGVGSGNTIYFGEGSWLTVV.

V gene TRBV4-3 combines with J gene TRBJ1-1; D is possibly TRBD1 (5 bases). The V end lost 0 bases, the J end lost 5 bases, and 10 bases lay between the germline ends. In germline, CDR1 is LGHNA, CDR2 YSLEER. The CDR3 consists of 14 residues. As DNA, the CDR3 is TGCGCCAGCAGCCAAGATAGGGGAACAACTGAAGCTTTCTTT. Translation: CASSQDRGTTEAFF.

The chain joins TRBV7-9 to TRBJ2-7; D is perhaps TRBD2 (6 bases). The CDR3 is made up of 13 amino acids. CDR1 SEHNR and CDR2 FQNEAQ come from the germline V gene (reference sequence). V lost 8 bases and J 2 bases, leaving 13 bases between the germline ends. The CDR3 sequence: CASGTAKTYEQYF. The DNA for the CDR3 is TGTGCCAGCGGGACTGCGAAAACCTACGAGCAGTACTTC.

The V call is TRBV2, the J call TRBJ1-4, with D possibly TRBD1 on 6 matching bases. In germline, CDR1 is SNHLY, CDR2 FYNNEI. The CDR3 runs to 15 residues. Trimming took 4 bases from V and 2 from J, leaving 11 bases between them. The CDR3 DNA is TGTGCCAGCAGTGGCTACAGGGTGACTAATGAAAAACTGTTTTTT. Translation: CASSGYRVTNEKLFF.

This clone was observed once. For the CDR3, the DNA is TGTGCCAGCAGTCCCCGGACTAGCGGGGCCACTGGGCAGTTCTTC. Translating it yields CASSPRTSGATGQFF. The chain links TRBV6-5 to TRBJ2-1, with 12 bases aligning to TRBD2. The CDR3 is 15 residues long. CDR1 and CDR2 from the germline V gene are MNHEY and SVGAGI. V trimming: 5 bases; J trimming: 12 bases; junction bases outside the gene matches: 11.

This sequence joins TRBV27 and TRBJ1-4, with 8 positions matching TRBD1. Germline assignment: CDR1 MNHEY and CDR2 SMNVEV (reference sequence). V lost 3 bases to trimming and J lost 6 bases; unmatched junction nucleotides: 3. CDR3 size: 14 residues. In DNA, the CDR3 is TGTGCCAGCAGTTTTGTACAGGGGGATGAAAAACTGTTTTTT. It encodes CASSFVQGDEKLFF.